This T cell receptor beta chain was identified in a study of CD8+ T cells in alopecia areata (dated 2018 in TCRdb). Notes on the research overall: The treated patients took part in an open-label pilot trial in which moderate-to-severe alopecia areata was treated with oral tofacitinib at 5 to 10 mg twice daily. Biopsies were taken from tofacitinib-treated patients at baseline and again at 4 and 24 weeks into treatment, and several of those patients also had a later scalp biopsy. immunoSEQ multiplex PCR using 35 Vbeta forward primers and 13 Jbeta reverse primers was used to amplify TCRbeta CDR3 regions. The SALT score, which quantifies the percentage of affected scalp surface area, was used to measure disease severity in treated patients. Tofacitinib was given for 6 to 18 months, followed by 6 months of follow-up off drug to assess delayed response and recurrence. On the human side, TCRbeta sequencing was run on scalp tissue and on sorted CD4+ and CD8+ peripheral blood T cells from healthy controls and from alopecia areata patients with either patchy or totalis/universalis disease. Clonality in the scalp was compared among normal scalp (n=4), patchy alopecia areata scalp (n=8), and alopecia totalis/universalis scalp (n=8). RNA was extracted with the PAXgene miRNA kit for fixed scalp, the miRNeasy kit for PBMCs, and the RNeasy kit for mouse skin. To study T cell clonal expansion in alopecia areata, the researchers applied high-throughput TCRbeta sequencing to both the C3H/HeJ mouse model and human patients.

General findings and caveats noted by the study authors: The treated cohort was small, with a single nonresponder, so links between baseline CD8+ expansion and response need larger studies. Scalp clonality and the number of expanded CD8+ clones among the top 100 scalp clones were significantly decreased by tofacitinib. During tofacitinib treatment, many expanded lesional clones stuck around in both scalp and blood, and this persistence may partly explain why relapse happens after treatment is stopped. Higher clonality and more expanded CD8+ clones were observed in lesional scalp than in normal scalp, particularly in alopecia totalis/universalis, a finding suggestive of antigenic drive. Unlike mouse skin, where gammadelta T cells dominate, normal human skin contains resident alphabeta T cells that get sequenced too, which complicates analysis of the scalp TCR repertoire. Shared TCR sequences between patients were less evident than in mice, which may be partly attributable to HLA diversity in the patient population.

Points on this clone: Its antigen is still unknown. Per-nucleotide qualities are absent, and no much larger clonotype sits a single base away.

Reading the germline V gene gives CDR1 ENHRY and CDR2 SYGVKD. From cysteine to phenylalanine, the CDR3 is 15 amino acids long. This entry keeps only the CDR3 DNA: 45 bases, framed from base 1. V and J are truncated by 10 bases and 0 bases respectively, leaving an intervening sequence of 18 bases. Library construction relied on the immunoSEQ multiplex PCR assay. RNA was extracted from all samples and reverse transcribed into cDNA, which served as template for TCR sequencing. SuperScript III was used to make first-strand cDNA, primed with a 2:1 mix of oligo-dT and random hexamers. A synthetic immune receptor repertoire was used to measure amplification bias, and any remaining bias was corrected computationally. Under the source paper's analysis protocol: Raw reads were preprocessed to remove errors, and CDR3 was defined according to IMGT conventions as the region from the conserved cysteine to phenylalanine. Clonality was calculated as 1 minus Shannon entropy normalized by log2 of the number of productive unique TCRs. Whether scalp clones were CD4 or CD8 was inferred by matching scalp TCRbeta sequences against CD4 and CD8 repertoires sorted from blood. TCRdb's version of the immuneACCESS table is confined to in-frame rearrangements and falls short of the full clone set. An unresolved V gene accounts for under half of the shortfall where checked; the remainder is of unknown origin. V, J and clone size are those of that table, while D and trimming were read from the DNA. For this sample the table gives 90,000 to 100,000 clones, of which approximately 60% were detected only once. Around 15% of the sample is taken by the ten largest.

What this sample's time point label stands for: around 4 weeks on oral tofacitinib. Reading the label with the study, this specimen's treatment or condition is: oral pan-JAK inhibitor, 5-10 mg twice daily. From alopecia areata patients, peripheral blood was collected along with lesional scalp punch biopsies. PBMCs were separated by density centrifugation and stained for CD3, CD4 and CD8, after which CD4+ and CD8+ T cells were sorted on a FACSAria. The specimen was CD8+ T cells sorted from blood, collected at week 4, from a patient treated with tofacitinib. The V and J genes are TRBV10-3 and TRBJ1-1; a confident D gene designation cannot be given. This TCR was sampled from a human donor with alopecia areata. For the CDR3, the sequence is CATYDLLMMNTEAFF. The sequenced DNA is TGTGCCACCTACGATCTTCTTATGATGAACACTGAAGCTTTCTTT.